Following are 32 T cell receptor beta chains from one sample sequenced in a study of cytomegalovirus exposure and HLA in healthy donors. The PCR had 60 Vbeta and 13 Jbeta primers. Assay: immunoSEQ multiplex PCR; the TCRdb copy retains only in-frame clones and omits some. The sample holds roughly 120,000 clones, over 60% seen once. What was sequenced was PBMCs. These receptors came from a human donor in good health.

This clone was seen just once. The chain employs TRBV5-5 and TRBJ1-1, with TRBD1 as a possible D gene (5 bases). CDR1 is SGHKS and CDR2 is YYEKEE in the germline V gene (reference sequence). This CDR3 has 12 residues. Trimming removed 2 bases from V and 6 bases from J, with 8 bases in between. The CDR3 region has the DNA TGTGCCAGCAGCTTTGGGGCCCCTGAAGCTTTCTTT. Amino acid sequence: CASSFGAPEAFF.

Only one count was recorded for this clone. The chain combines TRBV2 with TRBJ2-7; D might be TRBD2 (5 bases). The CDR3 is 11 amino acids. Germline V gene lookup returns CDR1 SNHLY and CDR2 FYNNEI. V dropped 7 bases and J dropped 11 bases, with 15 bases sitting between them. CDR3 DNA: TGTGCCAGCATAAGCGGAACAGTTAAGTACTTC. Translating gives CASISGTVKYF.

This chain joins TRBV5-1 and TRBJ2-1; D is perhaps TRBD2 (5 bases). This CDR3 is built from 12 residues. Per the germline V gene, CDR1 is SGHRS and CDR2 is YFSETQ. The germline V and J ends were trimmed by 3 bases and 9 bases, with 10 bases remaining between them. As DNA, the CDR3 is TGCGCCAGCAGCTCCTCGGGGTCTGAGCAGTTCTTC. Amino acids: CASSSSGSEQFF.

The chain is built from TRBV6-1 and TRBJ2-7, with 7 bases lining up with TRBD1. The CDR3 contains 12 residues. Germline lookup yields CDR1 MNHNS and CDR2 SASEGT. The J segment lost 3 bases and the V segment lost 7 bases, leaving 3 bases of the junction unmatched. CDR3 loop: CASTGGFYEQYF. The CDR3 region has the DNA TGTGCCAGCACAGGGGGATTCTACGAGCAGTACTTC.

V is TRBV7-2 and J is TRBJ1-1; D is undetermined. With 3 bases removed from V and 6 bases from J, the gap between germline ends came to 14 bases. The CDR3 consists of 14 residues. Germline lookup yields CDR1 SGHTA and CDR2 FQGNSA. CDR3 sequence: CASSFRGRRAEAFF. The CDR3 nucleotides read TGTGCCAGCAGCTTTAGAGGGAGGAGGGCTGAAGCTTTCTTT.

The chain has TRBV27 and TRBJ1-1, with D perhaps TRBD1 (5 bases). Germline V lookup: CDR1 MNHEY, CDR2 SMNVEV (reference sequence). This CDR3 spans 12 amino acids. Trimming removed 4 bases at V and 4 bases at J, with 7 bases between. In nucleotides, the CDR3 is TGTGCCAGCAGTTGGGGGGGCACTGAAGCTTTCTTT. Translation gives CASSWGGTEAFF.

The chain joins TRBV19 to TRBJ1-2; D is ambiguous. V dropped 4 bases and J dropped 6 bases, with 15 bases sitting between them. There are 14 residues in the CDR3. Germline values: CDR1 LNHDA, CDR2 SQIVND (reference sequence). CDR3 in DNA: TGTGCCAGTAGTACCCCGGGATACCTGGATGGCTACACCTTC. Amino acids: CASSTPGYLDGYTF.

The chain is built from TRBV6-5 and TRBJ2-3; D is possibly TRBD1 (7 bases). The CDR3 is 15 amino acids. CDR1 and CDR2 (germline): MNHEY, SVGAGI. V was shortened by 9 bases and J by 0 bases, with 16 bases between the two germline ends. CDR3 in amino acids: CASSGGRLSTDTQYF. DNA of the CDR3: TGTGCCAGTTCAGGGGGGCGTCTCAGCACAGATACGCAGTATTTT.

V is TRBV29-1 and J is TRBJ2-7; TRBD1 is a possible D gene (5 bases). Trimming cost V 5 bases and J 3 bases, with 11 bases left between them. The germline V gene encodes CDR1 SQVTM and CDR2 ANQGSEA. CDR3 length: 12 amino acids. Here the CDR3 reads CSVNWQGYEQYF. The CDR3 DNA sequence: TGCAGCGTTAACTGGCAGGGCTACGAGCAGTACTTC.

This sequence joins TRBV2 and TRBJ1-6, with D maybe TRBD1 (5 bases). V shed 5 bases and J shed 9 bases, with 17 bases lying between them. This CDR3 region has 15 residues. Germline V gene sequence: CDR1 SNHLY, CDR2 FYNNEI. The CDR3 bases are TGTGCCAGCAGTATTTCCGGGGCGCGGGGTTCACCCCTCCACTTT. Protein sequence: CASSISGARGSPLHF.

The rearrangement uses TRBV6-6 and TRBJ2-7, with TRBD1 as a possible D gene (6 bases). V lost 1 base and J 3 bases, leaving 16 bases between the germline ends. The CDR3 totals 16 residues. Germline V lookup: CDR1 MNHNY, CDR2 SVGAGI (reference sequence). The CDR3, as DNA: TGTGCCAGCAGTTACTTGGACAGCGTTGACTTCTACGAGCAGTACTTC. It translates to CASSYLDSVDFYEQYF.

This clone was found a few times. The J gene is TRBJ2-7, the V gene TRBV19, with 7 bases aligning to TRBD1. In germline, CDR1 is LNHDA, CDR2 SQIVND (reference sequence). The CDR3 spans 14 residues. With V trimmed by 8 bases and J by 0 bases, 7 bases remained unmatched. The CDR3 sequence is CASGPGQFSYEQYF. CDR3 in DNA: TGTGCCAGTGGGCCGGGACAGTTCTCCTACGAGCAGTACTTC.

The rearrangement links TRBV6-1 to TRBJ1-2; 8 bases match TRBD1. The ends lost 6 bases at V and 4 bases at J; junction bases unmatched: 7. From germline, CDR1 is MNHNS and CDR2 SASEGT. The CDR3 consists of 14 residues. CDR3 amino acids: CASSESDRGYGYTF. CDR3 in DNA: TGTGCCAGCAGCGAATCTGACAGGGGCTATGGCTACACCTTC.

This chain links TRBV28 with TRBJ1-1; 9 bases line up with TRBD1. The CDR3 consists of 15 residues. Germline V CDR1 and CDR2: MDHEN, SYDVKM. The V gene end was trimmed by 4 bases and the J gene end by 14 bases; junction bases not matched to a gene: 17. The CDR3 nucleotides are TGTGCCAGCAGTTCCGCGACCCGGGACAGGGTAGATGCCTTCTTT. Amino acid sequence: CASSSATRDRVDAFF.

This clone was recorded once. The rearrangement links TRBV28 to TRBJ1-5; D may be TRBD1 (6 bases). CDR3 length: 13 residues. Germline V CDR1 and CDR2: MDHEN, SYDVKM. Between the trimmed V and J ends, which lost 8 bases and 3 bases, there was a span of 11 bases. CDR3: CASGGQPNQPQHF. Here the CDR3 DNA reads TGTGCCAGCGGGGGACAACCCAATCAGCCCCAGCATTTT.

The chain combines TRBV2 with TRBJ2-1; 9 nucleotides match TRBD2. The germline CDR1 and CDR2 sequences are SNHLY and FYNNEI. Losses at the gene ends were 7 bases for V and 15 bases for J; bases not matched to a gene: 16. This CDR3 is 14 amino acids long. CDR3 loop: CASNGRPSGAEGFF. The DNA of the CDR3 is TGTGCCAGCAATGGGAGGCCTAGCGGGGCGGAAGGGTTCTTC.

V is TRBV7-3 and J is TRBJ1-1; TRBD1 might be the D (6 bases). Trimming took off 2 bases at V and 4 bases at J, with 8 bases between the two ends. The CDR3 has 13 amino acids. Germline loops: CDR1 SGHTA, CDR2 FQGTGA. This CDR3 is CASSLSGVTEAFF. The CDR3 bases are TGTGCCAGCAGCTTATCAGGGGTCACTGAAGCTTTCTTT.

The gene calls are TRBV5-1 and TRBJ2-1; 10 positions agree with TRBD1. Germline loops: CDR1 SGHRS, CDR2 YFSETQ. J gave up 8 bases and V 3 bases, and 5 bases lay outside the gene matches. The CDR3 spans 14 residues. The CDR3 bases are TGCGCCAGCAGCTCGGGACAGGGGTGGGATGAGCAGTTCTTC. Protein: CASSSGQGWDEQFF.

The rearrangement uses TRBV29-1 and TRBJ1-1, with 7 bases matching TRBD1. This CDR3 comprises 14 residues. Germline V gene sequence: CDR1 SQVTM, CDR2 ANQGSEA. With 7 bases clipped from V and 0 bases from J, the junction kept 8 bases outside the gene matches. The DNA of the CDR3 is TGCAGCGCCCGACAGGGTACCATGAACACTGAAGCTTTCTTT. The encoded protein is CSARQGTMNTEAFF.

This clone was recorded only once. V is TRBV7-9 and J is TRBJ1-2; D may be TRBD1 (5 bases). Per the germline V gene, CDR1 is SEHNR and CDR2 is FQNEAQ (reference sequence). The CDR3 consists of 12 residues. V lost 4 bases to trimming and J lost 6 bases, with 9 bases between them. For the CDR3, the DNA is TGTGCCAGCAGCTCAGGGTACGATGGCTACACCTTC. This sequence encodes CASSSGYDGYTF.

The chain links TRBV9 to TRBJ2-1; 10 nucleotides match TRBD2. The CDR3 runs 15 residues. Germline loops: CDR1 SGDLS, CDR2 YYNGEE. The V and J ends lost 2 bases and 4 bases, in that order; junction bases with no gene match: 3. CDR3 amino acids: CASSVSGGGYNEQFF. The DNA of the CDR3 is TGTGCCAGCAGCGTCAGCGGGGGGGGATACAATGAGCAGTTCTTC.

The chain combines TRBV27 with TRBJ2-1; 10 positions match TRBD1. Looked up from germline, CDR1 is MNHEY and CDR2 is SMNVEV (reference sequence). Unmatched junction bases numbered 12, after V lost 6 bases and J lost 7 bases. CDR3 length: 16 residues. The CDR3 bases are TGTGCCAGCAGCCGAAGACAGGGGGCCAGGGGGAATGAGCAGTTCTTC. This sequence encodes CASSRRQGARGNEQFF.

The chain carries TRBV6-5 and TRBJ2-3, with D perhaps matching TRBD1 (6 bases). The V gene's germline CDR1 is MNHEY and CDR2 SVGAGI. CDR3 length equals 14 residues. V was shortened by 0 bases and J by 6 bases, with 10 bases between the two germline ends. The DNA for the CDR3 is TGTGCCAGCAGTTACTCGTCAGGGGTGGATACGCAGTATTTT. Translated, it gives CASSYSSGVDTQYF.

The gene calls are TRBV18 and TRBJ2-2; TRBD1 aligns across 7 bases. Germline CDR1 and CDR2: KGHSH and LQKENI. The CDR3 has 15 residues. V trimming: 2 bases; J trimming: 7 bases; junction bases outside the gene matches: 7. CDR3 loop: CASSPSEGGYGELFF. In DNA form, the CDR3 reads TGTGCCAGCTCACCATCGGAAGGGGGCTACGGGGAGCTGTTTTTT. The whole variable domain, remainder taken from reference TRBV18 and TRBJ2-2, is NAGVMQNPRHLVRRRGQEARLRCSPMKGHSHVYWYRQLPEEGLKFMVYLQKENIIDESGMPKERFSAEFPKEGPSILRIQQVVRGDSAAYFCASSPSEGGYGELFFGEGSRLTVL.

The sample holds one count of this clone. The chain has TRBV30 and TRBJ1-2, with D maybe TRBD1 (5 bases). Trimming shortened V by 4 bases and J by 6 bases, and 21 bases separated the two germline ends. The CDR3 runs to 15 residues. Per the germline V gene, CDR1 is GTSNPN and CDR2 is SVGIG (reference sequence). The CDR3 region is CAWTHQAGIQNGYTF. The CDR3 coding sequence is TGTGCCTGGACCCACCAGGCAGGGATACAGAATGGCTACACCTTC. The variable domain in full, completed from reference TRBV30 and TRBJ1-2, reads SQTIHQWPATLVQPVGSPLSLECTVEGTSNPNLYWYRQAAGRGLQLLFYSVGIGQISSEVPQNLSASRPQDRQFILSSKKLLLSDSGFYLCAWTHQAGIQNGYTFGSGTRLTVV.

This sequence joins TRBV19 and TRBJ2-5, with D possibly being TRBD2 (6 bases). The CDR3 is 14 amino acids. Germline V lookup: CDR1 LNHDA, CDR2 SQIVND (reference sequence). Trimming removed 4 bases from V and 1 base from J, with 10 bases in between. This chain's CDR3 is CASSTRDFQETQYF. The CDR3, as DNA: TGTGCCAGTAGTACACGGGACTTCCAAGAGACCCAGTACTTC.

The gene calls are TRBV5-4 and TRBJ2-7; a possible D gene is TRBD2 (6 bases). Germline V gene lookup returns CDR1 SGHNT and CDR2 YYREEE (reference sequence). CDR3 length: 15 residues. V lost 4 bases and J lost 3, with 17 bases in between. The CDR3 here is CASSQDTSGFYEQYF. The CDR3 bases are TGTGCCAGCAGCCAAGATACCAGCGGGTTCTACGAGCAGTACTTC.

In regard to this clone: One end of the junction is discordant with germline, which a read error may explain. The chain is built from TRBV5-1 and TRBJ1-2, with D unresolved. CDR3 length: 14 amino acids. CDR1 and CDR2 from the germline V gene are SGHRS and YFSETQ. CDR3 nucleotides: TGCGCCGGCAGTCCGGGAGACACCAACTATGGCTACACCTTC. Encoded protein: CAGSPGDTNYGYTF.

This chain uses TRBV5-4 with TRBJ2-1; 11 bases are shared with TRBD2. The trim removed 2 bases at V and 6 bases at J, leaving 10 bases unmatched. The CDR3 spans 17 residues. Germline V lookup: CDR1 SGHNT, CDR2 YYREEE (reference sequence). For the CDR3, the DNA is TGTGCCAGCAGCTTCACTAGCGGGGGACGACCCCGCAATGAGCAGTTCTTC. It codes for CASSFTSGGRPRNEQFF.

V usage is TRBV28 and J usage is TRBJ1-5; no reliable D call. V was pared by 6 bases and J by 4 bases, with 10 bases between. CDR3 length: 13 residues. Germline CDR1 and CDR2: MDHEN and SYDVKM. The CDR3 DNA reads TGTGCCAGCAGCCGGTCCCCAAATCAGCCCCAGCATTTT. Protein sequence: CASSRSPNQPQHF.

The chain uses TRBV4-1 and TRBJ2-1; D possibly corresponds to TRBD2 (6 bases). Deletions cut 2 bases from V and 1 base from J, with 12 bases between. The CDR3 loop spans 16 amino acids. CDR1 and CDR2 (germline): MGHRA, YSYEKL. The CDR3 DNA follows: TGCGCCAGCAGCCAAACCGGGACTCCGTCCTACAATGAGCAGTTCTTC. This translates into CASSQTGTPSYNEQFF.

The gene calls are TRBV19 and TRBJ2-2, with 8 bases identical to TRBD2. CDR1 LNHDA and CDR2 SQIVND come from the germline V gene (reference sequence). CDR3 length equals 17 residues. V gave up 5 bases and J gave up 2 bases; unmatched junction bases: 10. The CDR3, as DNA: TGTGCCAGTAGTTCCCCCCTAGCGGGTTTCAACACCGGGGAGCTGTTTTTT. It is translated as CASSSPLAGFNTGELFF.